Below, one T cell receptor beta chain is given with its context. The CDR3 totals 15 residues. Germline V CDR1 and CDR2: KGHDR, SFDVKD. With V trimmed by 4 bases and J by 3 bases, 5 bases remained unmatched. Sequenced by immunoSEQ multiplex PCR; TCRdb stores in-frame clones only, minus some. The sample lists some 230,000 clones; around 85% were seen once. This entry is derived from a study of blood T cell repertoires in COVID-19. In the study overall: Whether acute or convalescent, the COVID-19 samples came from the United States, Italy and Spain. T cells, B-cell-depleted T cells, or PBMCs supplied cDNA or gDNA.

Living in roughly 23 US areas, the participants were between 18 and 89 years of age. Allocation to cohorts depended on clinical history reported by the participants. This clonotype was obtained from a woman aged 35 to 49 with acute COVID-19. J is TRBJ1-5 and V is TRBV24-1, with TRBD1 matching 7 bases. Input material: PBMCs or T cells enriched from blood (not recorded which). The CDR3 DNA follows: TGTGCCACCAGTGACCGGGGACAGCCCAATCAGCCCCAGCATTTT. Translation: CATSDRGQPNQPQHF.